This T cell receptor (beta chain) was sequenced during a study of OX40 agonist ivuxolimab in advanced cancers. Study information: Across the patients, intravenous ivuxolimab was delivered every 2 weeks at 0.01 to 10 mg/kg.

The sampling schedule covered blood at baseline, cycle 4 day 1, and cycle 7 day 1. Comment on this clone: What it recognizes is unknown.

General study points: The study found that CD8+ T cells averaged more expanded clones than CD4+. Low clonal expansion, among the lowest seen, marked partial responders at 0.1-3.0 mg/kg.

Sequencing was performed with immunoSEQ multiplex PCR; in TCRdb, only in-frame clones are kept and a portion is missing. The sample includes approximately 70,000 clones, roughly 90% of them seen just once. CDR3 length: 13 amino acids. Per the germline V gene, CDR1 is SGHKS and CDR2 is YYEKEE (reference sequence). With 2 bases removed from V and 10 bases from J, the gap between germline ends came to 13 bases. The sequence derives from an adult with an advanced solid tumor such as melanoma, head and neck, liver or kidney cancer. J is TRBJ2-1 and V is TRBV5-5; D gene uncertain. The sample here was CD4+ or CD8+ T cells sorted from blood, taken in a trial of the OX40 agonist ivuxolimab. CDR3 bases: TGTGCCAGCAGCTTCGGCCCCGACTCCGAGCAGTTCTTC. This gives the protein CASSFGPDSEQFF.